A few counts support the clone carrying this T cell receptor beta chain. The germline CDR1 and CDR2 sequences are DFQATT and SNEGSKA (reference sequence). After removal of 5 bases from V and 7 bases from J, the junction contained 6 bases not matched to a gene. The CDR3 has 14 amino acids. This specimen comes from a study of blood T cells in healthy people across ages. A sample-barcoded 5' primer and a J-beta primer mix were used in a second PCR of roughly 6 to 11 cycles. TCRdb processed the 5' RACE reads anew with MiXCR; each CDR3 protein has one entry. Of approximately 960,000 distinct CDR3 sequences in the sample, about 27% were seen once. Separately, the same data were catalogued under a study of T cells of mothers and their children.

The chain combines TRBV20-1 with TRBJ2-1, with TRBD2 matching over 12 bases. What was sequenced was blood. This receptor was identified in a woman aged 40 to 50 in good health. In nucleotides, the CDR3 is TGCAGTGCTTCTAGCGGGGGGGCCAAGAATGAGCAGTTCTTC. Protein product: CSASSGGAKNEQFF.